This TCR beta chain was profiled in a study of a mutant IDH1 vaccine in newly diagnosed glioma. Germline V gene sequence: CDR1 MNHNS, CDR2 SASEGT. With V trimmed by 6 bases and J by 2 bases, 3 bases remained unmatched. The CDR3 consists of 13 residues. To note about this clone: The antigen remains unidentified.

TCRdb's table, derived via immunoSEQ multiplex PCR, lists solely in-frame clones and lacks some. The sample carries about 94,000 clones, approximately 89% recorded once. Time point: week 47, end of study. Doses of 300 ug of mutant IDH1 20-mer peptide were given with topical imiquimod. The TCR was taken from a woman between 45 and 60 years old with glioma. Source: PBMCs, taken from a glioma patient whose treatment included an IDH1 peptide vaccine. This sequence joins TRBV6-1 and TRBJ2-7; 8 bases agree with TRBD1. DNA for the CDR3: TGTGCCAGCAGGGACAGGGTCCCCTACGAGCAGTACTTC. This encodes CASRDRVPYEQYF.